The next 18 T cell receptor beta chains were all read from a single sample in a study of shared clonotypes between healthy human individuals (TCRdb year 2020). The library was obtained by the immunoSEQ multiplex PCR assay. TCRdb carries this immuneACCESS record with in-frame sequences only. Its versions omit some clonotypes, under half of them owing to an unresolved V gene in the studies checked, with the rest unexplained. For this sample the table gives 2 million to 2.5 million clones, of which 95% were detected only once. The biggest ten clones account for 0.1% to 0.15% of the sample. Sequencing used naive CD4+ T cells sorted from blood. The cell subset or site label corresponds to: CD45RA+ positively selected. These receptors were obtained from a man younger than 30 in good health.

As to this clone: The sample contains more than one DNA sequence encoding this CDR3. CDR3: CASSRRETDTQYF. The CDR3 DNA sequence: TGTGCCAGCAGTCGACGGGAAACAGATACGCAGTATTTT. V gene TRBV6-5 combines with J gene TRBJ2-3; TRBD2 might be the D (5 bases). Trimming shortened V by 5 bases and J by 3 bases, and 9 bases separated the two germline ends. The CDR3 spans 13 residues. Germline lookup yields CDR1 MNHEY and CDR2 SVGAGI.

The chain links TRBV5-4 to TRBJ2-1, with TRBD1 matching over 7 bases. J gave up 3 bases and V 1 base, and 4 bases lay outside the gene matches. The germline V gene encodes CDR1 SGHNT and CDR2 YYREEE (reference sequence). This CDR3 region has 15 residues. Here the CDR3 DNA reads TGTGCCAGCAGCTTGAGTCAGGGGGTCTACAATGAGCAGTTCTTC. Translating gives CASSLSQGVYNEQFF.

CDR3 DNA: TGTGCCATCAGTGTGGACTATAATGAAAAACTGTTTTTT. Residues: CAISVDYNEKLFF. V is TRBV10-3 and J is TRBJ1-4; D remains unclear. This CDR3 has 13 amino acids. Germline CDR1 reads ENHRY; CDR2 reads SYGVKD. V was trimmed by 4 bases and J by 4 bases, leaving 7 bases between them.

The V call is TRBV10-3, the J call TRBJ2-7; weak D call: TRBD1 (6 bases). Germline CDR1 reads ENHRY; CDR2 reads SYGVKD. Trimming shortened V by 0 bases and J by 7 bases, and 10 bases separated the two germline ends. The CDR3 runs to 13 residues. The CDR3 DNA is TGTGCCATCAGTGAGTCCGGTACAGGGGAGCAGTACTTC. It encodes CAISESGTGEQYF.

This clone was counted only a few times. The CDR3 protein is CASSLPVGDGNGYTF. The CDR3 DNA reads as TGCGCCAGCAGCCTCCCAGTTGGTGACGGGAATGGCTACACCTTC. The gene calls are TRBV5-1 and TRBJ1-2; no reliable D call. This CDR3 region has 15 residues. The germline gives CDR1 SGHRS, CDR2 YFSETQ. The germline V and J ends were trimmed by 4 bases and 6 bases, with 19 bases remaining between them.

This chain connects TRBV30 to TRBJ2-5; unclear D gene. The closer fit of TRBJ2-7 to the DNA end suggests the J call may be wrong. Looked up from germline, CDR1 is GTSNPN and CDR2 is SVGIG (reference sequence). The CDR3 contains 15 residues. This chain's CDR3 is CAWSVSSLGSYEQYF. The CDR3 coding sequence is TGTGCCTGGAGCGTATCTTCTTTGGGTAGCTACGAGCAGTACTTC.

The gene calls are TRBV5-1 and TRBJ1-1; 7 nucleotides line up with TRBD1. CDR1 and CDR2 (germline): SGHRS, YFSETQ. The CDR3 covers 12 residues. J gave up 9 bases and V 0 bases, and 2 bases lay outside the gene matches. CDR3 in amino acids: CASSLDRGKAFF. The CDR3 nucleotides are TGCGCCAGCAGCTTGGACAGGGGAAAAGCTTTCTTT.

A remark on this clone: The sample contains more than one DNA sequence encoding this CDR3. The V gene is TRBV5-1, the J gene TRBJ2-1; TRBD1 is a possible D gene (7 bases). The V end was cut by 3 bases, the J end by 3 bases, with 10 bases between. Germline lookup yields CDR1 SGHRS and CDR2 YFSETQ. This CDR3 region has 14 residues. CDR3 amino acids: CASSWGDSYNEQFF. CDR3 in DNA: TGCGCCAGCAGCTGGGGGGACAGCTACAATGAGCAGTTCTTC.

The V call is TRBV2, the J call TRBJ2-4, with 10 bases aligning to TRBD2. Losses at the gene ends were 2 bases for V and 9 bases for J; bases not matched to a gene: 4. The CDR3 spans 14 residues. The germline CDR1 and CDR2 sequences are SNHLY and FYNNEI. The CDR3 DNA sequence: TGTGCCAGCAGTGAACAGCGGGAGGGGGGCATTCAGTACTTC. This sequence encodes CASSEQREGGIQYF.

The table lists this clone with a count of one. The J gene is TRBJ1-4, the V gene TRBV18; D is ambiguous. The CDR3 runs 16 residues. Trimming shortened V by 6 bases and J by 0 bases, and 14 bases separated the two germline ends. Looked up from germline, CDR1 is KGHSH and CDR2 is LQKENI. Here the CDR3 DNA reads TGTGCCAGCTCTCCAGCGGACGTAGCAACTAATGAAAAACTGTTTTTT. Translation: CASSPADVATNEKLFF.

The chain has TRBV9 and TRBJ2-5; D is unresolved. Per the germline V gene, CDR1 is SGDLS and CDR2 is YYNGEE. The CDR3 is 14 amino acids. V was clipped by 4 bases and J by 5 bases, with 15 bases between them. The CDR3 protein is CASSSGRLRETQYF. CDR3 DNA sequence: TGTGCCAGCAGCTCTGGACGCCTAAGGGAGACCCAGTACTTC.

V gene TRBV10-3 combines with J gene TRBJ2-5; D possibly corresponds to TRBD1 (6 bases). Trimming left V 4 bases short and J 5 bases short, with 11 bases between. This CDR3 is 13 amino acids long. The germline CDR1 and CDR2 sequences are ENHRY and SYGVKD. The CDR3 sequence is CAISVGGSETQYF. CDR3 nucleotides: TGTGCCATCAGTGTAGGGGGTAGCGAGACCCAGTACTTC.

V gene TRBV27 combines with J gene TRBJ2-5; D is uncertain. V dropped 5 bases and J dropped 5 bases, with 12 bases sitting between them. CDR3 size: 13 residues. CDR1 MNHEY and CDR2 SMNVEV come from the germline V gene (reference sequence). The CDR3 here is CASSQVQRETQYF. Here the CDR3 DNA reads TGTGCCAGCAGTCAGGTCCAGAGGGAGACCCAGTACTTC.

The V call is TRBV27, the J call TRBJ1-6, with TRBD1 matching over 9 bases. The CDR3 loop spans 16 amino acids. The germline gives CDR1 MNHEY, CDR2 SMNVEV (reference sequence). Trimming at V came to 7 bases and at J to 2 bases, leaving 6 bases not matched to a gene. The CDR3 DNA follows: TGTGCCAGCAAGGACAGGGGAGAAACCTATAATTCACCCCTCCACTTT. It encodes CASKDRGETYNSPLHF.

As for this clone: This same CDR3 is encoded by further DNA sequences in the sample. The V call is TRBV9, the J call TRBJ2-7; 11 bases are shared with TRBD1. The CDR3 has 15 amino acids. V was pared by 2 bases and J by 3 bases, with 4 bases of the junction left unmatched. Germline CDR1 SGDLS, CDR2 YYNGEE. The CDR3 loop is CASSVGQGAFYEQYF. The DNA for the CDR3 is TGTGCCAGCAGCGTTGGACAGGGGGCATTCTACGAGCAGTACTTC.

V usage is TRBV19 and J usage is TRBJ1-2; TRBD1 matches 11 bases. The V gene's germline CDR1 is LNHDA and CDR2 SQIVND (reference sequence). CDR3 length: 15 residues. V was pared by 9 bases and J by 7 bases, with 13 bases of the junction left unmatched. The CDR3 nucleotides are TGTGCCAGACAAGGACAGGGGGCGGGAGAGGTTGGCTACACCTTC. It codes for CARQGQGAGEVGYTF.

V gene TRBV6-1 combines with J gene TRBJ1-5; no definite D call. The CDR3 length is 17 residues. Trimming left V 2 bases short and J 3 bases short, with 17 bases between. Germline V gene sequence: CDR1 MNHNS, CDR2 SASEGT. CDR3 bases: TGTGCCAGCAGTGAATTAGGTCCGCCCATTACCAATCAGCCCCAGCATTTT. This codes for CASSELGPPITNQPQHF.

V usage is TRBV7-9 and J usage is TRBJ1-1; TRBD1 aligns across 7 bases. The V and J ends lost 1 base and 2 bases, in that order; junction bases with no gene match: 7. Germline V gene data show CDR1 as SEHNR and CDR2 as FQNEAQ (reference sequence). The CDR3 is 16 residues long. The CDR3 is CASSLGGTAVNTEAFF. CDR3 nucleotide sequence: TGTGCCAGCAGCTTAGGGGGGACAGCCGTTAACACTGAAGCTTTCTTT. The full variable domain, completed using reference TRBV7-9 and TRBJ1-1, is DTGVSQNPRHKITKRGQNVTFRCDPISEHNRLYWYRQTLGQGPEFLTYFQNEAQLEKSRLLSDRFSAERPKGSFSTLEIQRTEQGDSAMYLCASSLGGTAVNTEAFFGQGTRLTVV.